This TCR beta chain is from a study of blood T cells in healthy people across ages. Whole-study results and caveats: Age brought a roughly linear fall in TCR beta diversity measured per million T cells. Diversity estimated from one million T cells was considered an underestimate. The study lacked donor CMV status, which possibly confounded expanded clonotype changes. Naive CD4+ cell counts and diversity both ran higher in long-lived than in aged donors.

Using a J-beta primer mix together with a sample-barcoded 5' primer, a second PCR was run for roughly 6 to 11 cycles. From the 5' RACE reads, TCRdb called clonotypes with MiXCR, one entry per CDR3 protein. This table has about 830,000 distinct CDR3 sequences, around 62% appearing once. As regards this clonotype: The antigen is undetermined.

The V end was cut by 7 bases, the J end by 3 bases, with 14 bases between. Germline V gene lookup returns CDR1 SNHLY and CDR2 FYNNEI. This CDR3 has 14 residues. The chain combines TRBV2 with TRBJ2-3; D assignment may be TRBD1 or TRBD2 (5 bases each). The TCR comes from a man in his thirties or forties in good health. The sequencing sample was made of blood. The CDR3 loop is CASTSSEGTDTQYF. Written as DNA, the CDR3 is TGTGCCAGCACTTCGAGCGAGGGGACAGATACGCAGTATTTT.